A selection of T cell receptor beta chains follows, all from one sample in a study of cytomegalovirus exposure and HLA in healthy donors. Libraries were prepared by immunoSEQ multiplex PCR; TCRdb keeps only in-frame clonotypes and omits some of them. The sample carries about 150,000 clones, about three quarters recorded once. The sample consisted of PBMCs. These receptors came from a middle-aged man in good health and CMV-seropositive. The CDR3 runs from the conserved cysteine through the conserved F or W. Each record gives: J gene, V gene, clone size, D gene, CDR3 protein, CDR3 DNA. The D gene is left open where the match is weak. Rows may omit the clone size; those that give it use once, few, many or a size class.

>TRBJ1-2|TRBV28|NA|TRBD1
CASSLHRGATNYGYTF
TGTGCCAGCAGTTTGCACAGGGGGGCTACTAACTATGGCTACACCTTC
>TRBJ1-2|TRBV29-1|NA|TRBD1
CSVALGTVNYGYTF
TGCAGCGTTGCGCTCGGGACAGTCAACTATGGCTACACCTTC
>TRBJ2-7|TRBV9|NA|TRBD1
CASSAYPGGEQYF
TGTGCCAGCAGCGCTTACCCAGGGGGCGAGCAGTACTTC
>TRBJ1-3|TRBV19|NA|TRBD1
CASKGHSQGTDTIYF
TGTGCCAGTAAGGGCCATTCACAGGGGACGGACACCATATATTTT
>TRBJ2-1|TRBV9|once|TRBD2
CASSVGTSGYNEQFF
TGTGCCAGCAGCGTAGGGACTAGCGGGTACAATGAGCAGTTCTTC
>TRBJ2-7|TRBV7-9|NA|NA
CASSSTGQGYEQYF
TGTGCCAGCAGCTCGACGGGTCAGGGGTACGAGCAGTACTTC
>TRBJ2-3|TRBV28|NA|TRBD2
CASSFIPGLAGNTQYF
TGTGCCAGCAGTTTTATTCCCGGACTAGCGGGTAATACGCAGTATTTT
>TRBJ2-1|TRBV29-1|NA|NA
CSANISPTSYNEQFF
TGCAGCGCAAACATCTCACCCACCTCCTACAATGAGCAGTTCTTC
>TRBJ2-5|TRBV28|NA|TRBD2
CASSFSSSSGRLETQYF
TGTGCCAGCAGTTTTTCCTCTTCTAGCGGGAGGTTAGAGACCCAGTACTTC
>TRBJ2-7|TRBV19|NA|NA
CASSIAIAYEQYF
TGTGCCAGTAGTATAGCCATAGCCTACGAGCAGTACTTC
>TRBJ1-5|TRBV7-2|once|NA
CASSAQGGQPQHF
TGTGCCAGCAGCGCCCAGGGTGGGCAGCCCCAGCATTTT
>TRBJ1-2|TRBV5-1|NA|NA
CASSFDRRYGYTF
TGCGCCAGCAGCTTCGACAGGCGCTATGGCTACACCTTC
>TRBJ2-6|TRBV7-6|NA|NA
CASSLSEAGANVLTF
TGTGCCAGCAGCTTGTCAGAGGCAGGGGCCAACGTCCTGACTTTC
>TRBJ1-1|TRBV2|few|NA
CASSQTNTEAFF
TGTGCCAGCTCGCAGACTAACACTGAAGCTTTCTTT
>TRBJ2-4|TRBV15|NA|NA
CATSRRASQRNIQYF
TGTGCCACCAGCAGGAGGGCTTCCCAGAGAAACATTCAGTACTTC
>TRBJ2-7|TRBV10-3|few|TRBD1
CAISRGTGFGYEQYF
TGTGCCATCAGTCGAGGGACAGGGTTTGGGTACGAGCAGTACTTC
>TRBJ2-3|TRBV11-2|NA|TRBD2
CASSSNLGAGRAGDTQYF
TGTGCCAGCAGCTCAAATTTGGGCGCCGGGAGGGCCGGGGATACGCAGTATTTT
>TRBJ2-7|TRBV5-7|NA|NA
CASSLVGSYEQYF
TGTGCCAGCAGCTTGGTCGGCTCCTACGAGCAGTACTTC
>TRBJ2-7|TRBV6-5|NA|NA
CASSYSNRPHEQYF
TGTGCCAGCAGTTACTCGAACAGGCCCCACGAGCAGTACTTC
>TRBJ2-7|TRBV5-8|NA|NA
CASSLGANDQYF
TGTGCCAGCAGCTTGGGGGCGAACGACCAGTACTTC
>TRBJ2-6|TRBV19|NA|TRBD1
CASSTRRTGHWSDSGANVLTF
TGTGCCAGTAGTACTCGCCGGACAGGGCATTGGTCTGACTCTGGGGCCAACGTCCTGACTTTC
>TRBJ2-3|TRBV11-2|NA|NA
CASSSQADTQYF
TGTGCCAGCAGCTCCCAGGCAGATACGCAGTATTTT
>TRBJ2-3|TRBV7-9|NA|NA
CSSSFGGADKDTQYF
TGTTCCAGCAGCTTTGGGGGCGCGGATAAAGATACGCAGTATTTT
>TRBJ1-1|TRBV6-5|NA|NA
CASSSWGRDTEAFF
TGTGCCAGCAGTTCCTGGGGCAGGGACACTGAAGCTTTCTTT
>TRBJ1-5|TRBV6-1|NA|NA
CASTQGVYDNQPQHF
TGTGCCAGCACCCAAGGAGTGTATGACAATCAGCCCCAGCATTTT
>TRBJ2-5|TRBV25-1|NA|TRBD1
CASSVGDRSQETQYF
TGTGCCAGCAGTGTGGGGGACAGGAGCCAAGAGACCCAGTACTTC
>TRBJ2-1|TRBV6-5|few|NA
CASRTSPGSYNEQFF
TGTGCCAGCAGGACTAGTCCAGGCTCCTACAATGAGCAGTTCTTC
>TRBJ2-1|TRBV5-6|NA|TRBD2
CASSSLAGAYNEQFF
TGTGCCAGCAGCTCCTTAGCGGGTGCCTACAATGAGCAGTTCTTC
>TRBJ2-3|TRBV5-5|NA|TRBD2
CASSRGTAGTSGLDTQYF
TGTGCCAGCAGCAGGGGGACGGCCGGGACTAGCGGGCTGGATACGCAGTATTTT